These 19 T cell receptor beta chains originate from one sample sequenced in a study of T-cell memory formation after mild COVID-19 (dated by TCRdb to the early 2020s). Library generation was performed with 5' RACE. Instrument used: Illumina NovaSeq 6000. TCRdb applied fastp at Q25 and MiXCR to the public reads, then kept only in-frame beta chains. Under each unique CDR3 protein, matching rows form one entry showing the most common genes and DNA. The sample includes hundreds of thousands of distinct CDR3 sequences, with approximately 16% observed a single time. 20% to 25% of the sample is in the top ten clones. Sequencing input: PBMCs or a T cell subset sorted from them (not recorded which). The receptors originated from a man aged 18 to 35 who had mild COVID-19 (a few samples of this study predate the infection). The sample titles of this study are shuffled in the database, so cell type and time point are left out; the donor was told from shared clones.

This clonotype has ten or more counts. This sequence joins TRBV12-3 or TRBV12-4 and TRBJ2-3; the D gene is possibly TRBD1 (6 bases). V was clipped by 6 bases and J by 1 base, with 14 bases between them. The CDR3 contains 15 residues. CDR3 sequence (DNA): TGTGCCAGCAGCTCGTCCAGGGGAGGCACAGATACGCAGTATTTT. Translated, it gives CASSSSRGGTDTQYF.

This clonotype was seen once. The V gene is TRBV29-1, the J gene TRBJ2-7; possibly TRBD2 for D (5 bases). Trimming took 5 bases from V and 2 from J, leaving 16 bases between them. The CDR3 contains 14 residues. Germline CDR1 SQVTM, CDR2 ANQGSEA. The CDR3 reads CSVSRTDGTYEQYF. The CDR3 DNA sequence: TGCAGCGTTTCTCGGACTGACGGAACCTACGAGCAGTACTTC.

The J gene is TRBJ1-6, the V gene TRBV7-2; 8 positions match TRBD1. Trimming removed 5 bases from V and 11 bases from J; junction bases left unmatched: 5. The CDR3 has 13 amino acids. Germline-derived CDR1 and CDR2 are SGHTA and FQGNSA. The CDR3 DNA sequence: TGTGCCAGCAGCCGGACAGGGAGGCCACCCCTCCACTTT. This codes for CASSRTGRPPLHF.

The chain joins TRBV11-2 to TRBJ2-3; D is unclear. Germline CDR1 is SGHAT and CDR2 is FQNNGV. CDR3 length: 15 amino acids. Trimming stripped 7 bases from V and 1 base from J, with 15 bases between. The CDR3 loop reads CASTLILRGTDTQYF. The CDR3 DNA follows: TGTGCCAGCACTCTAATTCTACGGGGCACAGATACGCAGTATTTT.

J is TRBJ2-3 and V is TRBV5-5, with 8 positions matching TRBD2. The CDR3 consists of 15 residues. Trimming took 0 bases from V and 6 from J; bases not matched to a gene: 6. Germline CDR1 reads SGHKS; CDR2 reads YYEKEE (reference sequence). CDR3 sequence: CASSLVPRGDDTQYF. DNA of the CDR3: TGTGCCAGCAGCTTGGTGCCGCGGGGGGATGATACGCAGTATTTT. Full variable domain (remainder filled in from reference TRBV5-5 and TRBJ2-3): DAGVTQSPTHLIKTRGQQVTLRCSPISGHKSVSWYQQVLGQGPQFIFQYYEKEERGRGNFPDRFSARQFPNYSSELNVNALLLGDSALYLCASSLVPRGDDTQYFGPGTRLTVL.

The table lists this clonotype with a few counts. The chain combines TRBV7-2 with TRBJ2-3, with 7 bases lining up with TRBD1. Germline values: CDR1 SGHTA, CDR2 FQGNSA. CDR3 size: 15 residues. V gave up 2 bases and J gave up 0 bases; unmatched junction bases: 2. CDR3 DNA sequence: TGTGCCAGCAGCTTACTGGGACAGAGCACAGATACGCAGTATTTT. Its translation is CASSLLGQSTDTQYF.

The chain carries TRBV5-4 and TRBJ2-3; 12 bases are shared with TRBD2. The CDR3 runs to 16 residues. V dropped 0 bases and J dropped 6; count of bases not matched to a gene: 5. Germline lookup yields CDR1 SGHNT and CDR2 YYREEE (reference sequence). Here the CDR3 DNA reads TGTGCCAGCAGCTTGGCTAGCGGGGGGGGTTTCGATACGCAGTATTTT. Protein: CASSLASGGGFDTQYF.

A few counts support this clonotype. CDR3 sequence reads: CASSYWTSVGETQYF. The DNA of the CDR3 is TGTGCCAGCAGTTATTGGACTAGCGTGGGAGAGACCCAGTACTTC. The rearrangement uses TRBV6-2 or TRBV6-3 and TRBJ2-5; TRBD2 aligns across 9 bases. Germline V CDR1 and CDR2: MNHEY, SVGEGT. J gave up 4 bases and V 3 bases, and 6 bases lay outside the gene matches. The CDR3 has 15 residues.

This clonotype was counted a few times. This chain links TRBV5-6 with TRBJ2-5; 8 bases match TRBD1. The CDR3 extends over 14 amino acids. CDR1 is SGHDT and CDR2 is YYEEEE in the germline V gene. Trimming removed 5 bases from V and 9 bases from J; junction bases left unmatched: 12. The CDR3: CASSLQGQGAAQYF. For the CDR3, the DNA is TGTGCCAGCAGTCTGCAAGGACAGGGTGCGGCCCAGTACTTC. The whole variable domain, remainder taken from reference TRBV5-6 and TRBJ2-5, is DAGVTQSPTHLIKTRGQQVTLRCSPKSGHDTVSWYQQALGQGPQFIFQYYEEEERQRGNFPDRFSGHQFPNYSSELNVNALLLGDSALYLCASSLQGQGAAQYFGPGTRLLVL.

This clonotype was seen a few times. The chain combines TRBV20-1 with TRBJ1-5; D unclear. V was pared by 6 bases and J by 1 base, with 13 bases between. Germline-derived CDR1 and CDR2 are DFQATT and SNEGSKA (reference sequence). The CDR3 has 14 residues. The CDR3 reads CSAARVGSNQPQHF. The DNA for the CDR3 is TGCAGTGCCGCCAGAGTGGGGAGCAATCAGCCCCAGCATTTT.

There are a few counts of this clonotype. This chain joins TRBV18 and TRBJ1-2; 7 nucleotides match TRBD1. CDR3 length: 14 amino acids. V was clipped by 3 bases and J by 4 bases; unmatched bases: 5. CDR1 and CDR2 (germline): KGHSH, LQKENI. CDR3 residues: CASSPGQDFYGYTF. In DNA, the CDR3 is TGTGCCAGCTCACCCGGACAGGATTTCTATGGCTACACCTTC. Full variable domain (outside the CDR3, taken from reference TRBV18 and TRBJ1-2): NAGVMQNPRHLVRRRGQEARLRCSPMKGHSHVYWYRQLPEEGLKFMVYLQKENIIDESGMPKERFSAEFPKEGPSILRIQQVVRGDSAAYFCASSPGQDFYGYTFGSGTRLTVV.

The table lists this clonotype with a few counts. This chain joins TRBV12-3 or TRBV12-4 and TRBJ1-1; D call uncertain. CDR3 length: 14 residues. Deletions cut 0 bases from V and 0 bases from J, with 5 bases between. CDR3 protein: CASSLARMNTEAFF. As DNA, the CDR3 is TGTGCCAGCAGTTTAGCCAGGATGAACACTGAAGCTTTCTTT.

The chain has TRBV19 and TRBJ1-1; D gene unclear. Per germline, CDR1 LNHDA and CDR2 SQIVND (reference sequence). The V end was cut by 3 bases, the J end by 8 bases, with 13 bases between. The CDR3 is 13 residues long. The CDR3 nucleotides read TGTGCCAGTAGTATGCTCCTGGACGGGGAAGCTTTCTTT. Amino acid sequence: CASSMLLDGEAFF.

This clonotype appeared a few times. The V and J genes are TRBV6-5 and TRBJ2-2; D uncertain. There are 11 residues in the CDR3. Trimming shortened V by 8 bases and J by 6 bases, and 7 bases separated the two germline ends. Germline CDR1 is MNHEY and CDR2 is SVGAGI. CDR3 amino acids: CASGHSGELFF. In DNA, the CDR3 is TGTGCCAGCGGTCACTCCGGGGAGCTGTTTTTT.

This clonotype appeared a few times. The chain recombines TRBV6-1 with TRBJ2-3; D call uncertain. The V and J ends lost 2 bases and 2 bases respectively, with 8 bases between them. The CDR3 sequence is 14 residues long. CDR1 and CDR2 from the germline V gene are MNHNS and SASEGT. The CDR3 coding sequence is TGTGCCAGCAGTGAACGAGGAGCCACAGATACGCAGTATTTT. Translated, it gives CASSERGATDTQYF.

This chain joins TRBV3-1 and TRBJ1-1; a weak D match, TRBD1 (5 bases). CDR1 LGHDT and CDR2 YNNKEL come from the germline V gene (reference sequence). Trimming removed 5 bases at V and 6 bases at J, with 13 bases between. This CDR3 region has 13 residues. The CDR3 reads CASSFPGSPEAFF. The CDR3 DNA follows: TGTGCCAGCAGCTTTCCAGGGTCACCTGAAGCTTTCTTT.

The chain has TRBV9 and TRBJ1-2; no clear D. CDR3 size: 15 residues. V was shortened by 2 bases and J by 3 bases, with 14 bases between the two germline ends. The germline gives CDR1 SGDLS, CDR2 YYNGEE. The CDR3 nucleotides read TGTGCCAGCAGCGTCGGAACGGACCGACACTATGGCTACACCTTC. Amino acid sequence: CASSVGTDRHYGYTF.

This clonotype appeared a few times. An end of the junction differs from the germline gene, which may be a read error. The chain combines TRBV20-1 with TRBJ1-1, with TRBD1 matching 10 bases. Germline V gene sequence: CDR1 DFQATT, CDR2 SNEGSKA (reference sequence). The CDR3 length is 15 residues. For the CDR3, the DNA is TGCAGTGCTGGAGACAGGGGGCAAGGTTGGACTGAAGCTTTCTTT. This encodes CSAGDRGQGWTEAFF.

This clonotype was counted only a few times. The V gene is TRBV29-1, the J gene TRBJ1-1; weak D call: TRBD1 (6 bases). Trimming shortened V by 6 bases and J by 3 bases, and 23 bases separated the two germline ends. The CDR3 length is 16 residues. Germline V gene data show CDR1 as SQVTM and CDR2 as ANQGSEA. CDR3 protein: CSVKFRHREPDTEAFF. The CDR3 DNA sequence: TGCAGCGTAAAATTCCGGCACAGGGAGCCGGACACTGAAGCTTTCTTT.